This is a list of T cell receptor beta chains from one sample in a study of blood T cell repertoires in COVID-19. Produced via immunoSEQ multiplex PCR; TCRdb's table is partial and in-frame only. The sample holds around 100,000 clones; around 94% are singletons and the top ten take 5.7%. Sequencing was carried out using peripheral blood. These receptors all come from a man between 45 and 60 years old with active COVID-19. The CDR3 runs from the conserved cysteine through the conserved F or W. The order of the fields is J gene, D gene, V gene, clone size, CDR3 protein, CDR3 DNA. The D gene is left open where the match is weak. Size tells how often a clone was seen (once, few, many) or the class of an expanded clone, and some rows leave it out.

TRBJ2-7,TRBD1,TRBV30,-,CAWSAEDRGLYEQYF,TGTGCCTGGAGTGCAGAGGACAGGGGGCTCTACGAGCAGTACTTC
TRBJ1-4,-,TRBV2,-,CASSVLGGTNEKLFF,TGTGCCAGCAGTGTGTTAGGGGGAACTAATGAAAAACTGTTTTTT
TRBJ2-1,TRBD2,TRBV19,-,CASNKVAGPYNEQFF,TGTGCCAGTAATAAAGTAGCGGGACCCTACAATGAGCAGTTCTTC
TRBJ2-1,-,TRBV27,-,CASSLRGPLYDNEQFF,TGTGCCAGCAGTTTACGCGGCCCCTTGTACGACAATGAGCAGTTCTTC
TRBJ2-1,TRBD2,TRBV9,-,CASSKGLEDEQFF,TGTGCCAGCAGCAAGGGACTAGAGGATGAGCAGTTCTTC
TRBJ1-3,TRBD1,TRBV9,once,CASSIRQGEGSGNTIYF,TGTGCCAGCAGCATCCGACAGGGCGAGGGCTCTGGAAACACCATATATTTT
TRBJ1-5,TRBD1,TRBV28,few,CASSSRTGGGQPQHF,TGTGCCAGCAGTTCCCGGACAGGGGGAGGCCAGCCCCAGCATTTT
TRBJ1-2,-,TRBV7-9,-,CASSLHFLTVNYGYTF,TGTGCCAGCAGCCTCCACTTTCTCACCGTTAACTATGGCTACACCTTC
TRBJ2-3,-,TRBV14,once,CASSPVGGTDTQYF,TGTGCCAGCAGCCCGGTCGGGGGAACAGATACGCAGTATTTT
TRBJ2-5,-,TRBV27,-,CASSLSWAGETQYF,TGTGCCAGCAGTTTATCCTGGGCAGGAGAGACCCAGTACTTC
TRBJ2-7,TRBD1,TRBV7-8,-,CASSPSGRGQVEQYF,TGTGCCAGCAGCCCATCTGGCAGGGGGCAGGTCGAGCAGTACTTC
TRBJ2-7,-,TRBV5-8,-,CASSLQTGREQYF,TGTGCCAGCAGCTTACAGACAGGGAGGGAGCAGTACTTC
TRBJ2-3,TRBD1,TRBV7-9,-,CASSFQGASDPDTQYF,TGTGCCAGCAGCTTCCAGGGGGCTAGCGACCCAGATACGCAGTATTTT
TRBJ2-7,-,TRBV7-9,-,CASSLEGGLSYEQYF,TGTGCCAGCAGCTTAGAAGGAGGCCTCTCCTACGAGCAGTACTTC